In its sample, the clone carrying this T cell receptor (beta chain) was seen a few times. Its antigen is currently unknown. These data originate in a study of post-analysis software for immune sequencing data. The germline gives CDR1 MDHEN, CDR2 SYDVKM. V lost 3 bases, J lost 3 bases, and 11 bases lay in between. The CDR3 length is 15 residues. Regarding the study as a whole: The normalized Chao1 diversity of multiple sclerosis patients was significantly lower than that of controls. Five or six TRBV segments were significantly more frequent in patients than in controls. TRBV5-6, TRBV5-1 and TRBV20-1 were among these segments. Samples from a shared batch, those prepared together, strongly co-clustered by F measure.

cDNA libraries of TCR beta carried unique molecular identifiers. Roughly 500,000 cDNA molecules were recovered from an input of roughly 0.95 to 10 million T cells. TCRdb re-derived calls from the PCR reads in MiXCR, one entry per CDR3 protein. Here the sample spans over 700,000 distinct CDR3 sequences, about 27% being singletons. This chain uses TRBV28 with TRBJ2-2; D gene ambiguous. This TCR derives from a girl aged 5 to 17 with multiple sclerosis. The specimen sequenced was blood. The CDR3 DNA is TGTGCCAGCAGTTTGTTGGGCTCCGACACCGGGGAGCTGTTTTTT. Amino acids: CASSLLGSDTGELFF. Supplemented by reference TRBV28 and TRBJ2-2, the full variable domain reads DVKVTQSSRYLVKRTGEKVFLECVQDMDHENMFWYRQDPGLGLRLIYFSYDVKMKEKGDIPEGYSVSREKKERFSLILESASTNQTSMYLCASSLLGSDTGELFFGEGSRLTVL.